The 20 T cell receptor beta chains given below trace back to one sample, sequenced in a study of blood T cell repertoires in COVID-19. Sequenced by immunoSEQ multiplex PCR; TCRdb stores in-frame clones only, minus some. There are about 160,000 clones in the sample; about nine tenths occur only once, and roughly 4% lies in the top ten. The sequenced material came from peripheral blood. The receptors were gathered from a woman aged 55-69 years with active or convalescent COVID-19.

The V call is TRBV5-3, the J call TRBJ2-5; the D gene is possibly TRBD2 (6 bases). TRBV5-3 is labeled an ORF, and its function is uncertain. The CDR3 runs 15 residues. Trimming shortened V by 2 bases and J by 1 base, and 12 bases separated the two germline ends. Here the CDR3 DNA reads TGTGCCAGAAGCTTAGGACTCGGGGGCCAAGAGACCCAGTACTTC. Translating gives CARSLGLGGQETQYF.

V is TRBV18 and J is TRBJ2-7; possible D gene TRBD1, 5 bases. This CDR3 spans 15 amino acids. Germline CDR1 reads KGHSH; CDR2 reads LQKENI. The germline V and J ends were trimmed by 5 bases and 2 bases, with 16 bases remaining between them. CDR3 region: CASSSSRDGTYEQYF. The CDR3 bases are TGTGCCAGCTCATCTTCCAGGGATGGAACCTACGAGCAGTACTTC.

The chain couples TRBV5-1 to TRBJ2-7; TRBD1 matches 9 bases. Germline CDR1 reads SGHRS; CDR2 reads YFSETQ. V was clipped by 2 bases and J by 2 bases; unmatched bases: 2. CDR3 size: 14 residues. DNA for the CDR3: TGCGCCAGCAGCTTCGGACAGGGGACCTACGAGCAGTACTTC. Its translation: CASSFGQGTYEQYF.

The chain has TRBV6-5 and TRBJ2-1; D perhaps matches TRBD2 (7 bases). Germline loops: CDR1 MNHEY, CDR2 SVGAGI. The CDR3 is made up of 13 amino acids. Trimming cost V 7 bases and J 7 bases, with 14 bases left between them. As DNA, the CDR3 is TGTGCCAGCACTGCGGGGGCTATGAATGAGCAGTTCTTC. This codes for CASTAGAMNEQFF.

This chain joins TRBV5-8 and TRBJ1-5; 7 nucleotides align to TRBD1. J gave up 5 bases and V 3 bases, and 17 bases lay outside the gene matches. This CDR3 has 18 amino acids. Germline CDR1 and CDR2: SGHTS and YDEGEE. DNA of the CDR3: TGTGCCAGCAGCTCGCGGACAGGAACCTGGGCATTCCATCAGCCCCAGCATTTT. It translates to CASSSRTGTWAFHQPQHF.

The chain is built from TRBV3-1 (or the pseudogene TRBV3-2) and TRBJ2-3; no clear D. CDR3 length: 17 residues. V gave up 0 bases and J gave up 3 bases, with 16 bases separating them. Germline V CDR1 and CDR2: LGHDT, YNNKEL (reference sequence). The CDR3 DNA sequence: TGTGCCAGCAGCCAAGAGTCGAGGCTAGGCGGTACAGATACGCAGTATTTT. Protein product: CASSQESRLGGTDTQYF.

A few counts support this clone. The J gene is TRBJ1-1, the V gene TRBV11-2, with TRBD1 as a possible D gene (5 bases). The CDR3 extends over 19 amino acids. Looked up from germline, CDR1 is SGHAT and CDR2 is FQNNGV. With 5 bases removed from V and 2 bases from J, the gap between germline ends came to 27 bases. CDR3 sequence: CASSPYIAGTIQFNTEAFF. Written as DNA, the CDR3 is TGTGCCAGCAGCCCGTACATCGCGGGGACGATCCAATTTAACACTGAAGCTTTCTTT.

The chain couples TRBV30 to TRBJ1-3; weak D call: TRBD1 (5 bases). The germline gives CDR1 GTSNPN, CDR2 SVGIG (reference sequence). Trimming removed 0 bases at V and 0 bases at J, with 15 bases between. This CDR3 has 17 residues. CDR3 in amino acids: CAWSVEWGESSGNTIYF. CDR3 DNA sequence: TGTGCCTGGAGTGTAGAGTGGGGGGAGAGCTCTGGAAACACCATATATTTT.

This clone appeared a single time. The rearrangement joins TRBV7-9 to TRBJ2-4, with D possibly TRBD1 on 5 matching bases. The germline V gene encodes CDR1 SEHNR and CDR2 FQNEAQ (reference sequence). Trimming stripped 1 base from V and 0 bases from J, with 10 bases between. The CDR3 covers 16 residues. Here the CDR3 DNA reads TGTGCCAGCAGCTTAGTGACAGACATAGCCAAAAACATTCAGTACTTC. Residues: CASSLVTDIAKNIQYF.

V is TRBV2 and J is TRBJ2-1, with a tentative D call TRBD1 (7 bases). V dropped 6 bases and J dropped 5 bases, with 11 bases sitting between them. Germline V lookup: CDR1 SNHLY, CDR2 FYNNEI. The CDR3 contains 13 residues. The CDR3 DNA is TGTGCCAGCAGGCGGGACAGCAACAATGAGCAGTTCTTC. Amino acids: CASRRDSNNEQFF.

The chain links TRBV11-2 to TRBJ1-2; 9 bases fit TRBD1. The CDR3 loop spans 17 amino acids. From germline, CDR1 is SGHAT and CDR2 FQNNGV. The ends lost 3 bases at V and 4 bases at J; junction bases unmatched: 12. CDR3 amino acids: CASSFANPGQGIYGYTF. For the CDR3, the DNA is TGTGCCAGCAGCTTTGCTAACCCGGGACAGGGAATCTATGGCTACACCTTC.

V gene TRBV30 combines with J gene TRBJ1-4; D is unclear. Germline CDR1 and CDR2: GTSNPN and SVGIG (reference sequence). V was clipped by 0 bases and J by 8 bases, with 7 bases between them. The CDR3 spans 12 residues. CDR3 in amino acids: CAWSVLEEKLFF. For the CDR3, the DNA is TGTGCCTGGAGTGTTTTAGAAGAAAAACTGTTTTTT.

The V gene is TRBV4-1, the J gene TRBJ1-6; D perhaps matches TRBD1 (5 bases). CDR3 size: 15 residues. Per the germline V gene, CDR1 is MGHRA and CDR2 is YSYEKL. V was pared by 4 bases and J by 2 bases, with 9 bases between. CDR3 in amino acids: CASSPTVTYNSPLHF. The DNA for the CDR3 is TGCGCCAGCAGCCCGACAGTGACCTATAATTCACCCCTCCACTTT.

This sequence joins TRBV9 and TRBJ2-5; 8 bases map to TRBD1. With 3 bases clipped from V and 1 base from J, the junction kept 8 bases outside the gene matches. Germline-derived CDR1 and CDR2 are SGDLS and YYNGEE. This CDR3 has 16 amino acids. The DNA of the CDR3 is TGTGCCAGCAGCGCTTCTGGACAGGGAGGCCAAGAGACCCAGTACTTC. Amino acid sequence: CASSASGQGGQETQYF.

The DNA for the CDR3 is TGTGCCAGTAATAAGGGACAGGGGTACGACGAGCAGTACTTC. It encodes CASNKGQGYDEQYF. The rearrangement uses TRBV19 and TRBJ2-7; the match to TRBD1 covers 10 bases. This CDR3 is built from 14 residues. V was pared by 7 bases and J by 5 bases, with 8 bases of the junction left unmatched. CDR1 is LNHDA and CDR2 is SQIVND in the germline V gene (reference sequence). Full variable domain (outside the CDR3, taken from reference TRBV19 and TRBJ2-7): DGGITQSPKYLFRKEGQNVTLSCEQNLNHDAMYWYRQDPGQGLRLIYYSQIVNDFQKGDIAEGYSVSREKKESFPLTVTSAQKNPTAFYLCASNKGQGYDEQYFGPGTRLTVT.

The genes are TRBV19 and TRBJ1-2, with D unclear. V was clipped by 8 bases and J by 8 bases, with 27 bases between them. The V gene's germline CDR1 is LNHDA and CDR2 SQIVND (reference sequence). The CDR3 has 16 amino acids. This chain's CDR3 is CASSKRFEEVLEGYTF. The CDR3 DNA reads as TGTGCCAGTTCGAAACGGTTCGAGGAAGTACTCGAGGGCTACACCTTC.

This clone was detected only a few times. Other DNA sequences in this specimen translate into the identical CDR3. The genes are TRBV19 and TRBJ2-7, with D perhaps matching TRBD2 (6 bases). The V and J ends lost 6 bases and 3 bases respectively, with 12 bases between them. The CDR3 has 13 amino acids. Germline V lookup: CDR1 LNHDA, CDR2 SQIVND (reference sequence). In DNA form, the CDR3 reads TGTGCCAGTAGCCCCCGGGGGAGCTACGAGCAGTACTTC. This encodes CASSPRGSYEQYF. The full variable domain, completed using reference TRBV19 and TRBJ2-7, is DGGITQSPKYLFRKEGQNVTLSCEQNLNHDAMYWYRQDPGQGLRLIYYSQIVNDFQKGDIAEGYSVSREKKESFPLTVTSAQKNPTAFYLCASSPRGSYEQYFGPGTRLTVT.

The V call is TRBV7-2, the J call TRBJ2-2, with 7 bases identical to TRBD1. The CDR3 totals 13 residues. The junction had 0 bases not matched to a gene; V was cut back by 1 base and J by 7 bases. CDR1 is SGHTA and CDR2 is FQGNSA in the germline V gene. The CDR3 loop is CASSLGQGGELFF. DNA of the CDR3: TGTGCCAGCAGCTTAGGACAGGGCGGGGAGCTGTTTTTT. Drawing the rest from reference TRBV7-2 and TRBJ2-2, the complete variable domain is GAGVSQSPSNKVTEKGKDVELRCDPISGHTALYWYRQSLGQGLEFLIYFQGNSAPDKSGLPSDRFSAERTGGSVSTLTIQRTQQEDSAVYLCASSLGQGGELFFGEGSRLTVL.

This clone came up a few times. This chain joins TRBV7-9 and TRBJ2-1; 7 nucleotides align to TRBD1. Germline lookup yields CDR1 SEHNR and CDR2 FQNEAQ (reference sequence). This CDR3 is built from 15 residues. Trimming removed 5 bases from V and 2 bases from J; junction bases left unmatched: 6. The DNA for the CDR3 is TGTGCCAGCAGCCACCGACAGGGTACCTACAATGAGCAGTTCTTC. As protein: CASSHRQGTYNEQFF.

The chain is built from TRBV9 and TRBJ1-1, with D uncertain. The CDR3 has 15 residues. Trimming left V 0 bases short and J 0 bases short, with 9 bases between. Germline loops: CDR1 SGDLS, CDR2 YYNGEE. The CDR3 DNA reads TGTGCCAGCAGCGTAGTGGGCACCCTGAACACTGAAGCTTTCTTT. Protein: CASSVVGTLNTEAFF.